This is a list of T cell receptor beta chains from one sample in a study of blood T cell repertoires in COVID-19. TCRdb keeps only in-frame clones here, not all; method: immunoSEQ multiplex PCR. Of about 290,000 clones in the sample, about nine tenths were seen once. The source material was peripheral blood. These receptors came from a woman aged 40 to 50 who had recovered from COVID-19. CDR3s include the opening cysteine and the closing phenylalanine or tryptophan. A D gene is named only where the DNA matches it firmly. Size is stated for part of the rows, as once, few or many counts, or as a class when the clone is expanded.

J gene: TRBJ2-5; D gene: TRBD2; clone size: -; V gene: TRBV6-5; CDR3 protein: CASSYSLAGGQETQYF; CDR3 DNA: TGTGCCAGCAGTTACTCCCTAGCGGGAGGTCAAGAGACCCAGTACTTC
J gene: TRBJ2-1; D gene: TRBD1; clone size: -; V gene: TRBV5-1; CDR3 protein: CASSLAPGQGVNEQFF; CDR3 DNA: TGCGCCAGCAGCTTGGCCCCGGGACAGGGGGTGAATGAGCAGTTCTTC
J gene: TRBJ2-3; D gene: -; clone size: -; V gene: TRBV7-2; CDR3 protein: CASSLMGGSTDTQYF; CDR3 DNA: TGTGCCAGCAGCTTAATGGGGGGAAGCACAGATACGCAGTATTTT
J gene: TRBJ2-7; D gene: TRBD2; clone size: once; V gene: TRBV6-2/TRBV6-3; CDR3 protein: CASSYTGTSGSPYEQYF; CDR3 DNA: TGTGCCAGCAGTTATACCGGGACTAGCGGGAGCCCCTACGAGCAGTACTTC
J gene: TRBJ2-1; D gene: -; clone size: few; V gene: TRBV12-5; CDR3 protein: CASAHGGIVYNEQFF; CDR3 DNA: TGTGCTAGTGCCCATGGGGGGATCGTCTACAATGAGCAGTTCTTC
J gene: TRBJ2-1; D gene: -; clone size: -; V gene: TRBV28; CDR3 protein: CASRDTYNEQFF; CDR3 DNA: TGTGCCAGCAGGGACACGTACAATGAGCAGTTCTTC
J gene: TRBJ2-5; D gene: TRBD2; clone size: once; V gene: TRBV19; CDR3 protein: CASSTTSGRRLVRETQYF; CDR3 DNA: TGTGCCAGTAGTACAACAAGCGGGAGGCGACTGGTCCGGGAGACCCAGTACTTC
J gene: TRBJ2-2; D gene: -; clone size: -; V gene: TRBV6-5; CDR3 protein: CASRPGSHLGELFF; CDR3 DNA: TGTGCCAGCAGGCCGGGGTCGCATTTGGGGGAGCTGTTTTTT
J gene: TRBJ2-5; D gene: -; clone size: -; V gene: TRBV3-1/TRBV3-2; CDR3 protein: CASSQGEVKETQYF; CDR3 DNA: TGTGCCAGCAGCCAGGGGGAGGTTAAAGAGACCCAGTACTTC
J gene: TRBJ1-3; D gene: -; clone size: -; V gene: TRBV7-8; CDR3 protein: CASSLESVSGNTIYF; CDR3 DNA: TGTGCCAGCAGCTTAGAGTCAGTCTCTGGAAACACCATATATTTT
J gene: TRBJ2-2; D gene: -; clone size: -; V gene: TRBV5-4; CDR3 protein: CASSFPKAGKRNTGELFF; CDR3 DNA: TGTGCCAGCAGCTTCCCTAAAGCAGGGAAGAGAAACACCGGGGAGCTGTTTTTT
J gene: TRBJ2-7; D gene: -; clone size: -; V gene: TRBV28; CDR3 protein: CASRPTGSSYEQYF; CDR3 DNA: TGTGCCAGCAGACCCACAGGGAGCTCCTACGAGCAGTACTTC
J gene: TRBJ2-2; D gene: TRBD2; clone size: -; V gene: TRBV9; CDR3 protein: CASSPTGLAPTGELFF; CDR3 DNA: TGTGCCAGCAGCCCTACAGGACTAGCGCCCACCGGGGAGCTGTTTTTT
J gene: TRBJ2-1; D gene: TRBD2; clone size: -; V gene: TRBV24-1; CDR3 protein: CATSERLAGDDEQFF; CDR3 DNA: TGTGCCACCAGCGAGCGACTAGCGGGAGACGATGAGCAGTTCTTC
J gene: TRBJ2-1; D gene: -; clone size: -; V gene: TRBV21-1; CDR3 protein: CASSNRVLAGLRLYNEQFF; CDR3 DNA: TGTGCCAGCAGCAATCGTGTCCTAGCGGGATTAAGGTTGTACAATGAGCAGTTCTTC
J gene: TRBJ2-7; D gene: TRBD1; clone size: -; V gene: TRBV28; CDR3 protein: CASSPAAMTGDYEQYF; CDR3 DNA: TGTGCCAGCAGTCCAGCGGCAATGACAGGGGACTACGAGCAGTACTTC
J gene: TRBJ2-7; D gene: TRBD2; clone size: once; V gene: TRBV5-4; CDR3 protein: CASSPGTSGYEQYF; CDR3 DNA: TGTGCCAGCAGCCCGGGGACTAGCGGATACGAGCAGTACTTC
J gene: TRBJ1-1; D gene: -; clone size: -; V gene: TRBV6-5; CDR3 protein: CASSYTLGRPHEAFF; CDR3 DNA: TGTGCCAGCAGTTACACCTTAGGCAGGCCACATGAAGCTTTCTTT
J gene: TRBJ2-1; D gene: -; clone size: -; V gene: TRBV6-5; CDR3 protein: CASGTGNEQFF; CDR3 DNA: TGTGCAAGCGGTACGGGCAATGAGCAGTTCTTC
J gene: TRBJ1-4; D gene: -; clone size: -; V gene: TRBV14; CDR3 protein: CASMLAFNEKLFF; CDR3 DNA: TGTGCCAGCATGTTGGCCTTTAATGAAAAACTGTTTTTT
J gene: TRBJ2-7; D gene: TRBD1; clone size: -; V gene: TRBV5-1; CDR3 protein: CASRTGTGTYEQYF; CDR3 DNA: TGCGCCAGCAGAACCGGGACAGGGACCTACGAGCAGTACTTC
J gene: TRBJ2-2; D gene: TRBD2; clone size: -; V gene: TRBV5-4; CDR3 protein: CASSPPGGRAPGELFF; CDR3 DNA: TGTGCCAGCAGCCCACCCGGGGGGAGGGCCCCCGGGGAGCTGTTTTTT
J gene: TRBJ2-3; D gene: TRBD2; clone size: once; V gene: TRBV19; CDR3 protein: CASSIASGSPDTQYF; CDR3 DNA: TGTGCCAGTAGTATCGCTAGCGGGAGCCCCGATACGCAGTATTTT
J gene: TRBJ1-6; D gene: TRBD1; clone size: -; V gene: TRBV7-2; CDR3 protein: CASSGGTAIRSPLHF; CDR3 DNA: TGTGCCAGCAGCGGGGGGACAGCTATTCGTTCACCCCTCCACTTT
J gene: TRBJ2-7; D gene: -; clone size: -; V gene: TRBV21-1; CDR3 protein: CASIFPKTYSRRSYEQYF; CDR3 DNA: TGTGCCAGCATTTTCCCCAAAACGTACTCCCGCCGTTCCTACGAGCAGTACTTC
J gene: TRBJ1-2; D gene: -; clone size: -; V gene: TRBV5-5; CDR3 protein: CASSLPLGSSGYTF; CDR3 DNA: TGTGCCAGCAGCTTGCCATTAGGGAGCTCTGGCTACACCTTC
J gene: TRBJ2-1; D gene: TRBD2; clone size: -; V gene: TRBV5-4; CDR3 protein: CASSHTSGRSNEQFF; CDR3 DNA: TGTGCCAGCAGCCATACTAGCGGGAGGTCCAATGAGCAGTTCTTC
J gene: TRBJ2-1; D gene: TRBD2; clone size: -; V gene: TRBV6-1; CDR3 protein: CASSEIHSGLEQFF; CDR3 DNA: TGTGCCAGCAGTGAAATACATAGCGGGCTTGAGCAGTTCTTC
J gene: TRBJ2-2; D gene: TRBD1; clone size: -; V gene: TRBV18; CDR3 protein: CASSWDRQPANTGELFF; CDR3 DNA: TGTGCCAGCTCATGGGACAGGCAACCCGCGAACACCGGGGAGCTGTTTTTT
J gene: TRBJ2-3; D gene: -; clone size: -; V gene: TRBV27; CDR3 protein: CANPPRGRARPGVADTQYF; CDR3 DNA: TGTGCCAACCCCCCCCGCGGGCGGGCGAGGCCGGGAGTAGCCGATACGCAGTATTTT
J gene: TRBJ2-1; D gene: TRBD2; clone size: -; V gene: TRBV6-5; CDR3 protein: CASSLGLADYNEQFF; CDR3 DNA: TGTGCCAGCAGCCTCGGACTAGCGGACTACAATGAGCAGTTCTTC
J gene: TRBJ2-7; D gene: TRBD2; clone size: -; V gene: TRBV5-1; CDR3 protein: CASSPLGLADTYEQYF; CDR3 DNA: TGCGCCAGCAGCCCCCTTGGACTAGCGGATACCTACGAGCAGTACTTC
J gene: TRBJ2-7; D gene: TRBD2; clone size: -; V gene: TRBV27; CDR3 protein: CASSLSLAGAYEQYF; CDR3 DNA: TGTGCCAGCAGTTTATCGCTAGCGGGTGCCTACGAGCAGTACTTC
J gene: TRBJ2-5; D gene: -; clone size: -; V gene: TRBV9; CDR3 protein: CASSFGPEGETQYF; CDR3 DNA: TGTGCCAGCAGCTTCGGACCTGAGGGAGAGACCCAGTACTTC
J gene: TRBJ2-3; D gene: -; clone size: -; V gene: TRBV6-5; CDR3 protein: CASREGARTDTQYF; CDR3 DNA: TGTGCCAGCAGGGAGGGGGCCCGCACAGATACGCAGTATTTT
J gene: TRBJ1-2; D gene: -; clone size: -; V gene: TRBV2; CDR3 protein: CASSERTNYGYTF; CDR3 DNA: TGTGCCAGCAGTGAGAGAACCAACTATGGCTACACCTTC
J gene: TRBJ2-3; D gene: -; clone size: -; V gene: TRBV3-1/TRBV3-2; CDR3 protein: CASSMVGTDTQYF; CDR3 DNA: TGTGCCAGCAGTATGGTAGGCACAGATACGCAGTATTTT
J gene: TRBJ2-7; D gene: TRBD2; clone size: few; V gene: TRBV3-1/TRBV3-2; CDR3 protein: CASSPGTSGRYEQYF; CDR3 DNA: TGTGCCAGCAGCCCGGGGACTAGCGGGAGGTACGAGCAGTACTTC
J gene: TRBJ2-3; D gene: -; clone size: -; V gene: TRBV7-9; CDR3 protein: CASSFDQGHTQYF; CDR3 DNA: TGTGCCAGCAGCTTTGACCAGGGGCATACGCAGTATTTT
J gene: TRBJ2-3; D gene: TRBD2; clone size: -; V gene: TRBV6-5; CDR3 protein: CASSYSSGSLDTQYF; CDR3 DNA: TGTGCCAGCAGTTATTCTAGCGGGAGTCTAGATACGCAGTATTTT
J gene: TRBJ2-5; D gene: -; clone size: -; V gene: TRBV5-1; CDR3 protein: CASSSLPGLRETQYF; CDR3 DNA: TGCGCCAGCAGCTCCCTGCCGGGGTTGCGGGAGACCCAGTACTTC
J gene: TRBJ2-3; D gene: -; clone size: -; V gene: TRBV12-3/TRBV12-4; CDR3 protein: CASSRGTPDTQYF; CDR3 DNA: TGTGCCAGCAGCCGAGGGACTCCAGATACGCAGTATTTT
J gene: TRBJ1-6; D gene: -; clone size: -; V gene: TRBV27; CDR3 protein: CASTPGGDYNSPLHF; CDR3 DNA: TGTGCCAGCACGCCGGGGGGAGACTATAATTCACCCCTCCACTTT
J gene: TRBJ2-2; D gene: TRBD1; clone size: -; V gene: TRBV7-8; CDR3 protein: CASSLVSGGTGELFF; CDR3 DNA: TGTGCCAGCAGCTTAGTGTCAGGGGGCACCGGGGAGCTGTTTTTT
J gene: TRBJ1-2; D gene: -; clone size: -; V gene: TRBV19; CDR3 protein: CASSIPGLLTNTF; CDR3 DNA: TGTGCCAGTAGTATACCTGGACTCCTCACGAATACCTTC
J gene: TRBJ2-3; D gene: -; clone size: -; V gene: TRBV27; CDR3 protein: CASSVQFRDTQYF; CDR3 DNA: TGTGCCAGCAGTGTTCAATTCCGGGATACGCAGTATTTT
J gene: TRBJ2-7; D gene: -; clone size: -; V gene: TRBV10-3; CDR3 protein: CAISSVSGYEQYF; CDR3 DNA: TGTGCCATCAGCTCCGTTAGCGGCTACGAGCAGTACTTC
J gene: TRBJ2-4; D gene: -; clone size: -; V gene: TRBV2; CDR3 protein: CASTEWATKNIQYF; CDR3 DNA: TGTGCCAGCACCGAGTGGGCGACCAAAAACATTCAGTACTTC
J gene: TRBJ1-1; D gene: -; clone size: -; V gene: TRBV14; CDR3 protein: CASSQGEGTRAFF; CDR3 DNA: TGTGCCAGCAGCCAAGGGGAGGGTACGAGGGCTTTCTTT
J gene: TRBJ2-7; D gene: -; clone size: few; V gene: TRBV7-9; CDR3 protein: CASSHLEGPYEQYF; CDR3 DNA: TGTGCCAGCAGCCACCTCGAGGGCCCCTACGAGCAGTACTTC
J gene: TRBJ1-5; D gene: -; clone size: -; V gene: TRBV5-8; CDR3 protein: CASSLAGTGVQPQHF; CDR3 DNA: TGTGCCAGCAGCTTGGCCGGAACAGGAGTTCAGCCCCAGCATTTT
J gene: TRBJ2-4; D gene: TRBD2; clone size: few; V gene: TRBV11-3; CDR3 protein: CASSFGTSGSLAKNIQYF; CDR3 DNA: TGTGCCAGCAGCTTCGGGACTAGCGGAAGTCTAGCCAAAAACATTCAGTACTTC
J gene: TRBJ2-3; D gene: -; clone size: few; V gene: TRBV12-3/TRBV12-4; CDR3 protein: CASSRQVADTQYF; CDR3 DNA: TGTGCCAGCAGCAGACAGGTTGCAGATACGCAGTATTTT
J gene: TRBJ1-6; D gene: -; clone size: -; V gene: TRBV30; CDR3 protein: CAWSVLDRDNSPLHF; CDR3 DNA: TGTGCCTGGAGTGTGCTAGATCGAGATAATTCACCCCTCCACTTT
J gene: TRBJ1-2; D gene: TRBD1; clone size: -; V gene: TRBV24-1; CDR3 protein: CATSDRGGTVYGYTF; CDR3 DNA: TGTGCCACCAGTGACCGCGGAGGGACAGTCTATGGCTACACCTTC
J gene: TRBJ1-6; D gene: -; clone size: -; V gene: TRBV27; CDR3 protein: CASSLFMGGGSPLHF; CDR3 DNA: TGTGCCAGCAGTTTATTTATGGGGGGAGGTTCACCCCTCCACTTT
J gene: TRBJ1-2; D gene: TRBD1; clone size: once; V gene: TRBV5-1; CDR3 protein: CASSPGQGNGYTF; CDR3 DNA: TGCGCCAGCAGCCCGGGACAGGGGAATGGCTACACCTTC